This entry concerns a single TCR beta chain. Sequencing was performed with immunoSEQ multiplex PCR; in TCRdb, only in-frame clones are kept and a portion is missing. The data show over 150,000 clones, with 80% to 95% seen just once and more than 1.1% held by the top ten. The data originate from a study of control samples from healthy donors and cancer patients. Trimming shortened V by 4 bases and J by 2 bases, and 11 bases separated the two germline ends. CDR1 and CDR2 from the germline V gene are SEHNR and FQNEAQ (reference sequence). The CDR3 contains 14 residues. The chain is built from TRBV7-9 and TRBJ1-1, with D unclear. The sequenced material came from blood. This receptor was taken from a man younger than 35 in good health. DNA for the CDR3: TGTGCCAGCAGCTCCCAGACGGGAAACACTGAAGCTTTCTTT. As protein: CASSSQTGNTEAFF.